A single sample gave rise to the 12 T cell receptor beta chains below, sequenced in a study of T cells in women clearing cervical HPV infection. The table came from immunoSEQ multiplex PCR; TCRdb's copy has only in-frame clones and leaves some out. Found here are 20,000 to 25,000 clones; the top ten clones hold 10% to 15%. Sequenced sample: blood buffy coat. Receptor source: a woman between 18 and 75 years old with a cervical HPV16 infection that either progressed to CIN3+ or cleared (not recorded which).

Comments on this clone: The CDR3 end is not reached by the read, which stops 3 residues before it; the germline J gene fills it in. The chain carries TRBV7-2 and TRBJ2-3; the D is unclear. The CDR3 has 14 residues. Germline CDR1 SGHTA, CDR2 FQGNSA. V lost 3 bases to trimming and J lost 6 bases, with 13 bases between them. CDR3 loop: CASSFGPGVDTQYF. CDR3 DNA (partial): TGTGCCAGCAGCTTCGGCCCGGGTGTGGATACG. Combining the CDR3 with reference TRBV7-2 and TRBJ2-3 gives the whole variable domain GAGVSQSPSNKVTEKGKDVELRCDPISGHTALYWYRQSLGQGLEFLIYFQGNSAPDKSGLPSDRFSAERTGGSVSTLTIQRTQQEDSAVYLCASSFGPGVDTQYFGPGTRLTVL.

Details on this clone: The missing CDR3 end, 3 residues past where the read stops, is filled in from the germline J gene. The rearrangement joins TRBV5-6 to TRBJ1-2; D may be TRBD1 (5 bases). Trimming pared 4 bases from V and 4 bases from J, leaving 17 bases between. Germline V gene data show CDR1 as SGHDT and CDR2 as YYEEEE. This CDR3 has 15 amino acids. CDR3 in amino acids: CASSPVGGALYGYTF. The sequenced CDR3 bases are TGTGCCAGCAGCCCGGTTGGCGGGGCCCTCTATGGC.

A word on this clone: Read coverage stops 3 residues before the CDR3 terminus; the germline J gene supplies the remainder. V usage is TRBV2 and J usage is TRBJ1-2, with 8 bases identical to TRBD1. Germline lookup yields CDR1 SNHLY and CDR2 FYNNEI. The CDR3 is 13 amino acids. Here the CDR3 reads CASSDGTGRGYTF. CDR3 bases read: TGTGCCAGCAGTGATGGGACAGGCAGAGGC.

Comment on this clone: The CDR3 end falls 3 residues outside the read, so it is completed with the germline J gene. This rearrangement joins TRBV5-4 to TRBJ2-3, with a weak D call TRBD1 (5 bases). Germline assignment: CDR1 SGHNT and CDR2 YYREEE (reference sequence). This CDR3 has 13 residues. This CDR3 reads CASSLQGQETQYF. The sequenced part of the CDR3 DNA is TGTGCCAGCAGCTTGCAGGGCCAAGAGACG. Variable domain in full (rest from reference TRBV5-4 and TRBJ2-3): ETGVTQSPTHLIKTRGQQVTLRCSSQSGHNTVSWYQQALGQGPQFIFQYYREEENGRGNFPPRFSGLQFPNYSSELNVNALELDDSALYLCASSLQGQETQYFGPGTRLTVL.

Remarks on this clone: The read gets to within 3 residues of the CDR3 end, and the germline J gene fills in the rest. The chain links TRBV7-9 to TRBJ2-2, with D perhaps TRBD1 (5 bases). The CDR3 is 15 residues long. The germline V and J ends were trimmed by 8 bases and 4 bases, with 17 bases remaining between them. Germline CDR1 reads SEHNR; CDR2 reads FQNEAQ (reference sequence). CDR3 residues: CASRPGAAGTGELFF. The CDR3 DNA, read in part, is TGTGCCAGCCGCCCTGGGGCAGCAGGCACCGGGGAG. The whole variable domain, remainder taken from reference TRBV7-9 and TRBJ2-2, is DTGVSQNPRHKITKRGQNVTFRCDPISEHNRLYWYRQTLGQGPEFLTYFQNEAQLEKSRLLSDRFSAERPKGSFSTLEIQRTEQGDSAMYLCASRPGAAGTGELFFGEGSRLTVL.

On this clone itself: The read stops 3 residues short of the end of the CDR3; the missing end is completed from the germline J gene. The V and J genes are TRBV29-1 and TRBJ2-7, with 12 bases aligning to TRBD2. After removal of 5 bases from V and 6 bases from J, the junction contained 11 bases not matched to a gene. CDR3 length: 15 amino acids. CDR1 is SQVTM and CDR2 is ANQGSEA in the germline V gene. This CDR3 is CSVPSTSGSFAEQYF. The DNA read from the CDR3 is TGCAGCGTTCCCTCGACTAGCGGGAGTTTCGCCGAG.

As for this clone: The read finishes 3 residues shy of the CDR3 end, and the germline J gene is used to complete it. Additional DNA sequences in this sample encode the identical CDR3. The chain combines TRBV18 with TRBJ2-3; D is unclear. This CDR3 region has 15 residues. CDR1 and CDR2 (germline): KGHSH, LQKENI. V lost 3 bases and J lost 2, with 12 bases in between. Partial CDR3 DNA: TGTGCCAGCTCACCGCTCACCACTCCCACAGATACG. Translation: CASSPLTTPTDT. The CDR3 as a whole reads CASSPLTTPTDTQYF.

In the case of this clone: The sequenced fragment ends 3 residues before the CDR3 boundary, so the rest is inferred from the germline J gene. The chain has TRBV20-1 and TRBJ1-2; weak D call: TRBD1 (5 bases). Germline-derived CDR1 and CDR2 are DFQATT and SNEGSKA (reference sequence). Between the trimmed V and J ends, which lost 5 bases and 6 bases, there was a span of 10 bases. The CDR3 runs to 11 residues. The CDR3 bases that were read are TGCAGTGCTGGTCAGGGTCATGGC. Amino acid sequence: CSAGQGHG. The whole CDR3 protein is CSAGQGHGYTF.

As for this clone: The read terminates 3 residues ahead of where the CDR3 ends, so the germline J gene completes it. The genes are TRBV6-2 or TRBV6-3 and TRBJ1-2, with 8 bases matching TRBD1. Losses at the gene ends were 10 bases for V and 0 bases for J; bases not matched to a gene: 7. This CDR3 region has 14 residues. Germline lookup yields CDR1 MNHEY and CDR2 SVGEGT. The part of the CDR3 DNA that was read is TGTGCCACCTCGGAGACAGGGGCTAACTATGGC. Its protein is CATSETGANYG. The whole CDR3 region reads CATSETGANYGYTF.

For this clone: The read ends 3 residues early relative to the CDR3; the germline J gene fills the gap. The chain employs TRBV19 and TRBJ1-5, with 8 bases fitting TRBD1. The CDR3 spans 16 residues. In germline, CDR1 is LNHDA, CDR2 SQIVND (reference sequence). J gave up 6 bases and V 4 bases, and 11 bases lay outside the gene matches. The covered CDR3 bases are TGTGCCAGTAGTAAAACCCAGGGGGCAAGAGTTCAGCCC. This gives the protein CASSKTQGARVQP. The full CDR3 protein reads CASSKTQGARVQPQHF.

For this clone: The read terminates 3 residues before the CDR3 end, so the remaining end is supplied by the germline J gene. The V gene is TRBV12-3 or TRBV12-4, the J gene TRBJ1-3, with TRBD1 matching 8 bases. CDR3 length: 12 amino acids. With V trimmed by 6 bases and J by 8 bases, 3 bases remained unmatched. The sequenced part of the CDR3 DNA is TGTGCCAGCAGCGACAGGGGTCACACC. Protein product: CASSDRGHT. The full CDR3 sequence reads CASSDRGHTIYF.

On this clone: The read finishes 3 residues shy of the CDR3 end, and the germline J gene is used to complete it. The gene calls are TRBV30 and TRBJ2-7, with D uncertain. The V end was cut by 2 bases, the J end by 5 bases, with 10 bases between. The germline V gene encodes CDR1 GTSNPN and CDR2 SVGIG (reference sequence). This CDR3 comprises 12 residues. CDR3 sequence reads: CAWSRYPHEQYF. CDR3 DNA, as far as it was read: TGTGCCTGGAGTAGGTACCCTCACGAG. The full variable domain, in which reference TRBV30 and TRBJ2-7 provide the parts outside the CDR3, is SQTIHQWPATLVQPVGSPLSLECTVEGTSNPNLYWYRQAAGRGLQLLFYSVGIGQISSEVPQNLSASRPQDRQFILSSKKLLLSDSGFYLCAWSRYPHEQYFGPGTRLTVT.